This T cell receptor beta chain was obtained from a study of shared clonotypes between healthy human individuals. Findings and caveats of the study: About 4.5% of naive CD4 clonotypes were common to a few donors.

The assay was immunoSEQ multiplex PCR, and TCRdb's table has in-frame clones only and misses some. The sample gives about 2.1 million clones, about 93% of which show up once; more than 1.5% is in the top ten. V lost 4 bases and J 4 bases, leaving 10 bases between the germline ends. This CDR3 comprises 13 residues. Germline CDR1 SEHNR, CDR2 FQNEAQ (reference sequence). As regards this clone: Its target is not known.

Naive CD8 cells lacked CD45RO, underwent positive selection for CCR7 and left out terminally differentiated effector memory CD45RA+ cells. This TCR was recovered from a man aged 18 to 29 in good health. Some clones in this sample may be carry-over from other donors' samples. The chain combines TRBV7-9 with TRBJ1-1; D unresolved. The sample was naive CD8+ T cells from PBMCs. CDR3 nucleotides: TGTGCCAGCAGCTCGAGCCTAGTCACTGAAGCTTTCTTT. As protein: CASSSSLVTEAFF.